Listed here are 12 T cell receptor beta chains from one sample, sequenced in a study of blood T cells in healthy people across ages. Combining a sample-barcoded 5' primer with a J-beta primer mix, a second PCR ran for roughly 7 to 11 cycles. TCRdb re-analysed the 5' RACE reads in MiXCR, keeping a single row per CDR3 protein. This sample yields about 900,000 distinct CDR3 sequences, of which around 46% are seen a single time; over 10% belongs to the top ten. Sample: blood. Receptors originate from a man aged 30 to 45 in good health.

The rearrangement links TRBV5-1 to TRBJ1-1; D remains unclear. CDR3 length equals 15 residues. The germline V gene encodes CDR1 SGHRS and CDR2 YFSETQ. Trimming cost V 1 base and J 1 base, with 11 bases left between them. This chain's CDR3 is CASSLSVTANTEAFF. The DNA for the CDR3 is TGCGCCAGCAGCTTGAGTGTAACGGCGAACACTGAAGCTTTCTTT.

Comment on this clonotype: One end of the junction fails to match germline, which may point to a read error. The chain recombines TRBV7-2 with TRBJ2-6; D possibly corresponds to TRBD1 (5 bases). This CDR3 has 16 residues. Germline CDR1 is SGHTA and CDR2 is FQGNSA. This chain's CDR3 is CASSLGQISGANALTF. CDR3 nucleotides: TGTGCCAGCAGCTTAGGCCAGATCTCTGGGGCCAACGCCCTGACTTTC.

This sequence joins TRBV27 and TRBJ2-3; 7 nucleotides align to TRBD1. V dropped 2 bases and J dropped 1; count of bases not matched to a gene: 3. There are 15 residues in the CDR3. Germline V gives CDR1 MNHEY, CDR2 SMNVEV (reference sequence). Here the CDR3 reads CASSLKDRGTDTQYF. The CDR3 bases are TGTGCCAGCAGTTTAAAAGACAGGGGCACAGATACGCAGTATTTT.

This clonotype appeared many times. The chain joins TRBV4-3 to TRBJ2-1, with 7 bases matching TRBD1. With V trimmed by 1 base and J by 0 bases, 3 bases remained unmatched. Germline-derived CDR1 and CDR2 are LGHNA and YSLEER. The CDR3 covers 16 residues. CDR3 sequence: CASSQAGGSSYNEQFF. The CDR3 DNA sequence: TGCGCCAGCAGCCAAGCAGGGGGTAGCTCCTACAATGAGCAGTTCTTC.

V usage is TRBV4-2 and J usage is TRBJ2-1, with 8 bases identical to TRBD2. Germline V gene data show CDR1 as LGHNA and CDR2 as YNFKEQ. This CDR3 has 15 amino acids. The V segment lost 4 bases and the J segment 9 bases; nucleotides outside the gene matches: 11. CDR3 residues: CASSPLSGGAIEQFF. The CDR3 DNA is TGTGCCAGCAGCCCCCTGTCGGGGGGGGCGATTGAGCAGTTCTTC.

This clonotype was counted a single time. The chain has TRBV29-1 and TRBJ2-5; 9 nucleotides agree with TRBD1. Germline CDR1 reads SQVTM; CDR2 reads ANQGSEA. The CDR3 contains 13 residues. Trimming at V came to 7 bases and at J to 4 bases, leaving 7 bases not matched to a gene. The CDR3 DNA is TGCAGCGCTATCTGGGGACAGGGAGAGACCCAGTACTTC. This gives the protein CSAIWGQGETQYF.

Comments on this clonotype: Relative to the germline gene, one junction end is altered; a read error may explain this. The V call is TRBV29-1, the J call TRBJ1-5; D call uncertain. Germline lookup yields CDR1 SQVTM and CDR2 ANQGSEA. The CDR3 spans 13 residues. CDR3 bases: TGCAGTGTTGGAAGCACAGGCAATCAGCCCCAGCATTTT. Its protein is CSVGSTGNQPQHF.

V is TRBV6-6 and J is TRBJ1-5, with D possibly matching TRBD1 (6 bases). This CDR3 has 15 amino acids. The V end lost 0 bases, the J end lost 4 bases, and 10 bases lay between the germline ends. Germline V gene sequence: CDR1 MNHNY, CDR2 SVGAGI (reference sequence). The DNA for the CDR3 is TGTGCCAGCAGTTACTCGGGGGGCCAGAATCAGCCCCAGCATTTT. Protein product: CASSYSGGQNQPQHF.

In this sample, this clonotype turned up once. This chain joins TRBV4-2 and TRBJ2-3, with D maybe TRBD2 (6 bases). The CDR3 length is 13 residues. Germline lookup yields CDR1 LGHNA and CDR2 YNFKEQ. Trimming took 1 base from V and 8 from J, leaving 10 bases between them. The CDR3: CASSQVAEGTQYF. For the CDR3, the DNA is TGTGCCAGCAGCCAAGTAGCGGAAGGTACGCAGTATTTT.

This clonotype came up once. DNA of the CDR3: TGTGCCAGCAGTTTCGGACAGGGAGAGTTGTCCGACAATGAGCAGTTCTTC. It is translated as CASSFGQGELSDNEQFF. The rearrangement joins TRBV27 to TRBJ2-1, with 8 bases lining up with TRBD1. Per the germline V gene, CDR1 is MNHEY and CDR2 is SMNVEV (reference sequence). V was pared by 3 bases and J by 5 bases, with 12 bases of the junction left unmatched. This CDR3 comprises 17 residues.

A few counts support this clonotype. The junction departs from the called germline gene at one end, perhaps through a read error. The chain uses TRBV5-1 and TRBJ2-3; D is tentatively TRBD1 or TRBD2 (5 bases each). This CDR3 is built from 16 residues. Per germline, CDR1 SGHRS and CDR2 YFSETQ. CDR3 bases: TGCGCCGGCAGCTTGGGTCTTGGGGGAGGCACAGATACGCAGTATTTT. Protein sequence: CAGSLGLGGGTDTQYF.

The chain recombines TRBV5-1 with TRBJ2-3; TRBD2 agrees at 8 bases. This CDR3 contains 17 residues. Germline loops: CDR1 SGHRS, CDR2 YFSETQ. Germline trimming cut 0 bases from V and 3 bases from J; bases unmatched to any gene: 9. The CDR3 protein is CASSLASSGGVTDTQYF. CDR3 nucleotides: TGCGCCAGCAGCTTGGCCTCGAGCGGGGGTGTTACAGATACGCAGTATTTT.